This TCR beta chain was sequenced in a study of identical twins. V was pared by 3 bases and J by 1 base, with 10 bases between. The length of the CDR3 is 15 residues. Germline assignment: CDR1 LGHDT and CDR2 YNNKEL (reference sequence). This clonotype appeared a few times. TCRdb reanalysed the 5' RACE reads using MiXCR and keeps one entry per CDR3 protein. The data contain under 900,000 distinct CDR3 sequences, roughly an eighth of them singletons. In addition, the sample was reused for a study of yellow fever vaccine responses in identical twins.

The TCR sequence derives from a woman in her late teens or twenties in good health. V gene TRBV3-1 combines with J gene TRBJ1-5; D unresolved. Sequencing was performed on PBMCs. The CDR3 protein is CASSQDVTSNQPQHF. Written as DNA, the CDR3 is TGTGCCAGCAGCCAGGATGTGACAAGCAATCAGCCCCAGCATTTT.